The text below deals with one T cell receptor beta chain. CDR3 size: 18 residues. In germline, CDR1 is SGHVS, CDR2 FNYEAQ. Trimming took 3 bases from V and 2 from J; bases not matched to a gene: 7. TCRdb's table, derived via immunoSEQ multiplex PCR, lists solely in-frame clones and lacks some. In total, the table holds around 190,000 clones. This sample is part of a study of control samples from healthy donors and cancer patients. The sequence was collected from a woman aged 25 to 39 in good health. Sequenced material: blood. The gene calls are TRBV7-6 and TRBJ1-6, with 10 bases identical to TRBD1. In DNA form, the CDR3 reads TGTGCCAGCAGCTTGACCCCGGGACAGGGGACCTATAATTCACCCCTCCACTTT. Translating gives CASSLTPGQGTYNSPLHF.